The present T cell receptor (beta chain) was sequenced within a study of blood T cell repertoires in COVID-19. Across the whole study: Material from acute and convalescent COVID-19 was sourced from the United States, Italy and Spain. Sources were T cells, B-cell-depleted T cells, or PBMCs; the material itself was cDNA or gDNA.

In the original analysis: Amplification of reference gene primers provided the estimated nucleated cell counts. Assay used: immunoSEQ multiplex PCR; TCRdb lists only in-frame clones, some missing. V and J calls plus clone size are reproduced from that table; the DNA served to infer D and trimming. The repertoire has approximately 37,000 clones, over 75% of them found once; the top ten carry 9%. The CDR3 is 16 residues long. Germline values: CDR1 SGHNT, CDR2 YYREEE (reference sequence). V gave up 2 bases and J gave up 0 bases; unmatched junction bases: 3. The sequence was collected from a woman aged 70-85 years with acute or convalescent COVID-19. The specimen was peripheral blood. This chain links TRBV5-4 with TRBJ1-1; TRBD1 matches at 11 bases. The CDR3 sequence: CASSLPGQGVNTEAFF. The CDR3 region has the DNA TGTGCCAGCAGCTTACCGGGACAGGGGGTGAACACTGAAGCTTTCTTT.